The T cell receptor (beta chain) under discussion was sequenced for a study of spatial heterogeneity in lung cancer. Study-wide findings and caveats: It was found that expanded intratumoral alpha and beta TCR counts tracked tumor mutation counts.

Germline assignment: CDR1 SGHVS and CDR2 FNYEAQ. V gave up 0 bases and J gave up 2 bases, with 7 bases separating them. CDR3 size: 14 residues. Every TCR cDNA molecule bore a unique molecular identifier. TCRdb processed the 5' RACE reads anew with MiXCR; each CDR3 protein has one entry. This repertoire shows some 100,000 distinct CDR3 sequences, 4.4% found once; its top ten account for 21%. Noted time point: sample taken at primary tumor resection. In this sample, this clonotype turned up a few times. What it binds is unknown. This rearrangement joins TRBV7-6 to TRBJ2-5; D uncertain. The input for sequencing was lung tumor tissue, taken at surgery. The TCR originated in a male donor with early-stage non-small cell lung cancer. The CDR3 bases are TGTGCCAGCAGCTTAGCGCCCGGTCAAGAGACCCAGTACTTC. Translating it yields CASSLAPGQETQYF.